This TCR beta chain was identified during a study of blood T cell repertoires in COVID-19. Study at large: The samples span acute and convalescent COVID-19 from the United States, Italy and Spain.

Authors' analysis steps: Nucleated cell counts were estimated from reference gene primer amplification. The protocol was immunoSEQ multiplex PCR, while the TCRdb copy is restricted to in-frame clones and leaves out a portion. V and J calls and clone size are as listed in that table; D and trimming were resolved from the DNA. The sample includes 60,000 to 65,000 clones, around 76% of them seen just once. Germline V gene sequence: CDR1 LGHDT, CDR2 YNNKEL (reference sequence). Between the trimmed V and J ends, which lost 1 base and 0 bases, there was a span of 15 bases. The CDR3 length is 18 residues. Sequenced sample: peripheral blood. V gene TRBV3-1 (or the pseudogene TRBV3-2) combines with J gene TRBJ1-4; D unclear. The sequence derives from a woman of 80 years or more with acute or convalescent COVID-19. This chain's CDR3 is CASSQGRAVRTTNEKLFF. The DNA for the CDR3 is TGTGCCAGCAGCCAAGGGAGGGCAGTAAGAACAACTAATGAAAAACTGTTTTTT.